The rows below give T cell receptor beta chains drawn from one sample of a study of cytomegalovirus exposure and HLA in healthy donors. The protocol was immunoSEQ multiplex PCR, while the TCRdb copy is restricted to in-frame clones and leaves out a portion. The sample contains more than 95,000 clones, 13% to 15% of which appear only once. The sample taken for sequencing was PBMCs. The receptors were sampled from a female donor in good health and CMV-seronegative. Both conserved end residues are part of each CDR3. Fields, in order: V gene, CDR3 protein.

>TRBV4-2
CASSQGGQGNQPQHF
>TRBV19
CASSLSGTGGTQHF
>TRBV29-1
CSVGGYLQPNYGYTF
>TRBV2
CASRGTSGRTTGELFF
>TRBV11-2
CASSWDSRETQYF
>TRBV19
CASSIDPGQGGEQYF
>TRBV15
CATSRDPSVGLAGTSAQYF
>TRBV30
CAWTTGRSGSEKLFF
>TRBV7-8
CASSLGQPEETQYF
>TRBV7-9
CASSSDSDTEAFF
>TRBV13
CASSSSGGAYNTGELFF
>TRBV6-1
CASSEAPGTGTYEQYF
>TRBV28
CASSFVTVDQPQHF
>TRBV30
CAWSVSTFVQGNQPQHF
>TRBV19
CASSTRTQKGALVKNIQYF
>TRBV10-1
CASSESGRGEQFF
>TRBV4-2
CASSQVAGGTDTQYF
>TRBV27
CASSSSRGTGELFF
>TRBV10-2
CASSESWQISGNTIYF
>TRBV7-9
CASSSLAGTGGEKLFF
>TRBV4-1
CASSQIGQFYGYTF
>TRBV9
CASTPGGVNNEQFF
>TRBV30
CAWEVGRGGEQYF
>TRBV19
CASSPQRGGEETQYF
>TRBV9
CASSVELGQGQEQYF
>TRBV28
CASRTQGRGSYNEQFF
>TRBV5-1
CASLGTSGRAGETQYF
>TRBV10-2
CASSEGGGRDTQYF
>TRBV29-1
CSVFGEGVGETQYF
>TRBV11-3
CASSPSQDTEAFF
>TRBV19
CASSIPGLAGTETQYF
>TRBV6-1
CASDSSGRDIQYF
>TRBV10-2
CASSAYSSYEQYF
>TRBV7-7
CASSLSPTGWETQYF
>TRBV19
CASSLPPAGLAFNEQFF
>TRBV29-1
CSARDSGAETQYF
>TRBV9
CASSEFSGQETQYF
>TRBV2
CASSEVERSSTEAFF
>TRBV28
CASSPSAGDRGYYEQYF
>TRBV12-5
CASGLGPRGGNQPQHF
>TRBV30
CAWSVQTNTEAFF